These 20 T cell receptor beta chains originate from one sample sequenced in a study of blood T cell repertoires in COVID-19. Sequenced by immunoSEQ multiplex PCR; TCRdb stores in-frame clones only, minus some. The sample lists roughly 250,000 clones, 80% to 90% seen once, with under 3% in the top ten. Sample: PBMCs or T cells enriched from blood (not recorded which). Receptors were obtained from a woman between 18 and 30 years old who had recovered from COVID-19.

The rearrangement links TRBV15 to TRBJ2-1; TRBD2 aligns across 12 bases. V shed 1 base, J shed 0 bases, and the junction held 4 bases outside the gene matches. Germline V gene data show CDR1 as LNHNV and CDR2 as YYDKDF (reference sequence). The CDR3 has 18 residues. CDR3 sequence: CATSRGTSGASSYNEQFF. CDR3 DNA: TGTGCCACCAGCAGAGGGACTAGCGGGGCTAGCTCCTACAATGAGCAGTTCTTC. Full variable domain (rest looked up from reference TRBV15 and TRBJ2-1): DAMVIQNPRYQVTQFGKPVTLSCSQTLNHNVMYWYQQKSSQAPKLLFHYYDKDFNNEADTPDNFQSRRPNTSFCFLDIRSPGLGDTAMYLCATSRGTSGASSYNEQFFGPGTRLTVL.

V gene TRBV19 combines with J gene TRBJ1-2, with 9 nucleotides matching TRBD1. This CDR3 has 16 residues. Germline lookup yields CDR1 LNHDA and CDR2 SQIVND (reference sequence). The J segment lost 6 bases and the V segment lost 3 bases, leaving 11 bases of the junction unmatched. The CDR3 is CASSMMLGQGKNGYTF. In DNA, the CDR3 is TGTGCCAGTAGTATGATGTTGGGACAGGGTAAGAATGGCTACACCTTC.

The chain is built from TRBV27 and TRBJ2-1; 8 nucleotides agree with TRBD2. Germline values: CDR1 MNHEY, CDR2 SMNVEV (reference sequence). CDR3 length equals 16 residues. Trimming at V came to 6 bases and at J to 5 bases, leaving 12 bases not matched to a gene. The CDR3 DNA reads TGTGCCAGCAGCCCTGTAGGGACTAGGCGACACAATGAGCAGTTCTTC. This sequence encodes CASSPVGTRRHNEQFF.

V gene TRBV5-5 combines with J gene TRBJ2-7; D might be TRBD1 (6 bases). Trimming stripped 3 bases from V and 0 bases from J, with 13 bases between. The CDR3 has 15 residues. CDR1 and CDR2 from the germline V gene are SGHKS and YYEKEE (reference sequence). The CDR3 region has the DNA TGTGCCAGCAGCTCCTGGACAGCGAGCTCCTACGAGCAGTACTTC. This gives the protein CASSSWTASSYEQYF.

This clone appeared a single time. This chain uses TRBV28 with TRBJ2-7; possibly TRBD1 for D (6 bases). The V gene lost 7 bases and the J gene lost 2 bases, with 12 bases spanning the gap. The CDR3 totals 13 residues. Germline-derived CDR1 and CDR2 are MDHEN and SYDVKM. CDR3 DNA sequence: TGTGCCAGCACTACAGGGCGGGCCTACGAGCAGTACTTC. Translation gives CASTTGRAYEQYF.

V gene TRBV2 combines with J gene TRBJ2-5, with 7 bases matching TRBD2. V trimming: 6 bases; J trimming: 7 bases; junction bases outside the gene matches: 14. The CDR3 loop spans 15 amino acids. Germline CDR1 and CDR2: SNHLY and FYNNEI. CDR3 sequence reads: CASSLTGLMRGTQYF. The CDR3 DNA is TGTGCCAGCAGCTTGACGGGACTAATGAGGGGGACCCAGTACTTC.

J is TRBJ1-1 and V is TRBV27; D is perhaps TRBD1 (5 bases). CDR1 and CDR2 (germline): MNHEY, SMNVEV (reference sequence). The CDR3 runs 14 residues. Trimming removed 7 bases from V and 1 base from J, with 13 bases in between. The CDR3 DNA follows: TGTGCCAGCAATCTCGGGGGGGGGAACACTGAAGCTTTCTTT. Its protein product is CASNLGGGNTEAFF.

The rearrangement links TRBV3-1 (or the pseudogene TRBV3-2) to TRBJ1-5; D is unclear. Germline CDR1 LGHDT, CDR2 YNNKEL (reference sequence). The CDR3 runs to 14 residues. V shed 4 bases and J shed 2 bases, with 9 bases lying between them. CDR3 sequence: CASSPHEGNQPQHF. Written as DNA, the CDR3 is TGTGCCAGCAGCCCACACGAGGGCAATCAGCCCCAGCATTTT.

V gene TRBV9 combines with J gene TRBJ2-1; D possibly corresponds to TRBD2 (6 bases). Germline V gives CDR1 SGDLS, CDR2 YYNGEE. The CDR3 consists of 16 residues. Trimming cost V 0 bases and J 4 bases, with 14 bases left between them. CDR3 DNA sequence: TGTGCCAGCAGCGTAGGGATAGGAGGGGCGTACAATGAGCAGTTCTTC. Translation gives CASSVGIGGAYNEQFF.

J is TRBJ1-4 and V is TRBV14; TRBD1 matches 8 bases. V was clipped by 4 bases and J by 7 bases; unmatched bases: 8. CDR1 is SGHDN, CDR2 FVKESK, per germline. This CDR3 is 15 amino acids long. The DNA for the CDR3 is TGTGCCAGCAGCCTTCGAACAGGGGGAAGTGAAAAACTGTTTTTT. This encodes CASSLRTGGSEKLFF.

CDR3 coding DNA: TGTGCCAGCAGCTTAGTACGGATCTTAACAGGGGGAGATAGCTATGGCTACACCTTC. Protein: CASSLVRILTGGDSYGYTF. V usage is TRBV7-9 and J usage is TRBJ1-2, with 8 nucleotides matching TRBD1. CDR3 size: 19 residues. V lost 1 base to trimming and J lost 4 bases; unmatched junction nucleotides: 17. The germline gives CDR1 SEHNR, CDR2 FQNEAQ (reference sequence).

The chain recombines TRBV30 with TRBJ2-5; 9 nucleotides line up with TRBD2. CDR3 length: 13 amino acids. Germline assignment: CDR1 GTSNPN and CDR2 SVGIG (reference sequence). J was trimmed by 5 bases and V by 3 bases; bases with no gene match: 4. CDR3 loop: CAWSLGLAETQYF. The CDR3 nucleotides are TGTGCCTGGAGCCTGGGACTAGCTGAGACCCAGTACTTC.

J is TRBJ2-5 and V is TRBV5-4; the match to TRBD1 covers 8 bases. This CDR3 is 14 amino acids long. Germline V gene lookup returns CDR1 SGHNT and CDR2 YYREEE (reference sequence). The V gene end was trimmed by 2 bases and the J gene end by 5 bases; junction bases not matched to a gene: 5. The CDR3 is CASSFRQGLETQYF. Written as DNA, the CDR3 is TGTGCCAGCAGCTTCCGACAGGGGTTGGAGACCCAGTACTTC.

This clone was detected only a few times. The gene calls are TRBV19 and TRBJ1-6, with a tentative D call TRBD1 (5 bases). Trimming removed 5 bases at V and 2 bases at J, with 13 bases between. CDR1 is LNHDA, CDR2 SQIVND, per germline (reference sequence). This CDR3 region has 16 residues. The chain's CDR3 is CASSESTVTYNSPLHF. The CDR3 bases are TGTGCCAGTAGTGAATCGACAGTTACCTATAATTCACCCCTCCACTTT.

CDR3 bases: TGTGCCAGCTCGCAACACAGGGGTAGCTATGGCTACACCTTC. It codes for CASSQHRGSYGYTF. The V gene is TRBV6-5, the J gene TRBJ1-2, with 7 bases lining up with TRBD1. The CDR3 is 14 amino acids. Germline V lookup: CDR1 MNHEY, CDR2 SVGAGI. The junction had 10 bases not matched to a gene; V was cut back by 8 bases and J by 4 bases.

The chain uses TRBV15 and TRBJ2-2; a possible D gene is TRBD2 (6 bases). Germline CDR1 and CDR2: LNHNV and YYDKDF (reference sequence). The CDR3 is 18 amino acids. The ends were cut back, 0 bases at V and 5 bases at J, with 19 bases in the middle. Written as DNA, the CDR3 is TGTGCCACCAGCAGAGATAGACTTTCGGCAGGGAGGACCGGGGAGCTGTTTTTT. Translation gives CATSRDRLSAGRTGELFF.

V gene TRBV7-9 combines with J gene TRBJ2-7, with TRBD1 matching 9 bases. V trimming: 6 bases; J trimming: 7 bases; junction bases outside the gene matches: 10. In germline, CDR1 is SEHNR, CDR2 FQNEAQ (reference sequence). CDR3 size: 14 residues. CDR3 sequence reads: CASSTHTGTGEQYF. In nucleotides, the CDR3 is TGTGCCAGCAGTACCCATACCGGGACAGGGGAGCAGTACTTC. The full variable domain, with the rest looked up from reference TRBV7-9 and TRBJ2-7, is DTGVSQNPRHKITKRGQNVTFRCDPISEHNRLYWYRQTLGQGPEFLTYFQNEAQLEKSRLLSDRFSAERPKGSFSTLEIQRTEQGDSAMYLCASSTHTGTGEQYFGPGTRLTVT.

The CDR3 spells CASSQDKGVHQPQHF. The CDR3 DNA reads as TGCGCCAGCAGCCAAGACAAGGGGGTACATCAGCCCCAGCATTTT. V and J are TRBV4-1 and TRBJ1-5; D possibly corresponds to TRBD1 (6 bases). V lost 0 bases to trimming and J lost 5 bases, with 11 bases between them. The CDR3 sequence is 15 residues long. Germline lookup yields CDR1 MGHRA and CDR2 YSYEKL.

The chain uses TRBV5-1 and TRBJ2-7, with 11 bases that match TRBD1. CDR1 is SGHRS and CDR2 is YFSETQ in the germline V gene. CDR3 length: 14 amino acids. Trimming at V came to 4 bases and at J to 6 bases, leaving 6 bases not matched to a gene. The CDR3 here is CASSVTGTGGEQYF. CDR3 DNA sequence: TGCGCCAGCAGCGTTACCGGGACAGGGGGCGAGCAGTACTTC.

The sample holds a few counts of this clone. This chain connects TRBV3-1 (or the pseudogene TRBV3-2) to TRBJ1-1; 9 nucleotides match TRBD1. CDR1 is LGHDT, CDR2 YNNKEL, per germline (reference sequence). J gave up 4 bases and V 5 bases, and 5 bases lay outside the gene matches. The CDR3 consists of 14 residues. The DNA for the CDR3 is TGTGCCAGCAGCTCTCGGACAGGGGTCACTGAAGCTTTCTTT. Translating gives CASSSRTGVTEAFF.